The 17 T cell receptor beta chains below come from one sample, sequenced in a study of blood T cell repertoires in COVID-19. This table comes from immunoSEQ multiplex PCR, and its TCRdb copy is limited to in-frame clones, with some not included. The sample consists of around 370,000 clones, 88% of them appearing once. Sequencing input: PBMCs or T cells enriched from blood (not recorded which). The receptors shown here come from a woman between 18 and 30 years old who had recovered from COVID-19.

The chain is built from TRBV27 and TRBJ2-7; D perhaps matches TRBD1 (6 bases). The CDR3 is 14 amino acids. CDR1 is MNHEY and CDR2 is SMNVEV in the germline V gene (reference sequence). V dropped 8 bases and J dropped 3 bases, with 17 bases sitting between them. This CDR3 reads CASSTSTGHYEQYF. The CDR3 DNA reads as TGTGCCAGCTCAACATCTACAGGGCACTACGAGCAGTACTTC.

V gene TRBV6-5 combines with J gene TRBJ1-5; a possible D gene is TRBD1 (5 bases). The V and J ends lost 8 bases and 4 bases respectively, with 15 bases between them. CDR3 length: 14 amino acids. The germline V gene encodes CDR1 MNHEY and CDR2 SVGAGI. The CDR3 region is CASGGTGVNQPQHF. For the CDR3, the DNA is TGTGCCAGCGGGGGGACGGGAGTTAATCAGCCCCAGCATTTT.

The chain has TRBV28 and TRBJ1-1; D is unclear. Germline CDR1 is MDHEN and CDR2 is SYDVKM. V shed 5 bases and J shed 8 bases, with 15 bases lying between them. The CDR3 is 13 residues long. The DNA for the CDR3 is TGTGCCAGCAGTCCCCGGTCTCCTCCAGAAGCTTTCTTT. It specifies CASSPRSPPEAFF.

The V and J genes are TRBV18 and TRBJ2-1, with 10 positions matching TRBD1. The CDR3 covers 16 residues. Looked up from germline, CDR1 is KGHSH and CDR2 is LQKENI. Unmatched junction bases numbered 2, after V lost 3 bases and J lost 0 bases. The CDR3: CASSPGTGASYNEQFF. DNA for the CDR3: TGTGCCAGCTCACCCGGGACAGGGGCCTCCTACAATGAGCAGTTCTTC.

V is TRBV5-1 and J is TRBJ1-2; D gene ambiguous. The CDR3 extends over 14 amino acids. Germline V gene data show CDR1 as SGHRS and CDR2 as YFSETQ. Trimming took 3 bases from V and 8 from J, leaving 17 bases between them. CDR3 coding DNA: TGCGCCAGCAGCTACGAAAACCGTGGAGGGGGCTACACCTTC. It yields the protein CASSYENRGGGYTF.

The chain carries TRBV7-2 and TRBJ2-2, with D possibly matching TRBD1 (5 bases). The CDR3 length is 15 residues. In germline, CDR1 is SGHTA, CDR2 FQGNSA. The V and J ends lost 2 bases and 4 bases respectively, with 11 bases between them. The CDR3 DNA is TGTGCCAGCAGCTTACAGGGAAGAAGCACCGGGGAGCTGTTTTTT. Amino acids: CASSLQGRSTGELFF.

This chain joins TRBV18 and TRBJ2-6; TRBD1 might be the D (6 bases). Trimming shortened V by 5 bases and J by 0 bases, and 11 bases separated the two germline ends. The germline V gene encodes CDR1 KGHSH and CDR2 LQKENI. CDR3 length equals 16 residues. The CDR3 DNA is TGTGCCAGCTCATCAGGGGCGAGCTCTGGGGCCAACGTCCTGACTTTC. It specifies CASSSGASSGANVLTF.

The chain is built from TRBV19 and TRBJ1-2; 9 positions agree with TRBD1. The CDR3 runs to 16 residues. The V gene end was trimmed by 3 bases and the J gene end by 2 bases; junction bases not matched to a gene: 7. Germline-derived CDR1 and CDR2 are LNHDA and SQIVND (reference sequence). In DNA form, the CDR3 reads TGTGCCAGTAGTATCGAACCAACAGGGGGCAACTATGGCTACACCTTC. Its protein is CASSIEPTGGNYGYTF.

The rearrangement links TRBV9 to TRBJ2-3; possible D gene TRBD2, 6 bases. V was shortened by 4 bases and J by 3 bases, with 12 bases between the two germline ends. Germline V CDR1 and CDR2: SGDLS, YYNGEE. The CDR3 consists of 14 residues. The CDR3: CASSPRTNTDTQYF. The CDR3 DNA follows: TGTGCCAGCAGCCCTCGGACTAATACAGATACGCAGTATTTT.

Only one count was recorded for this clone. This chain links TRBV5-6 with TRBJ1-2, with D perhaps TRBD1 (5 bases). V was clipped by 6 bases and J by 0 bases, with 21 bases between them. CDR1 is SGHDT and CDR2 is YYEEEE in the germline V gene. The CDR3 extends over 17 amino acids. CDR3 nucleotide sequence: TGTGCCAGCAACCTAGGGCAGGGTGGACGTGCTAACTATGGCTACACCTTC. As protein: CASNLGQGGRANYGYTF.

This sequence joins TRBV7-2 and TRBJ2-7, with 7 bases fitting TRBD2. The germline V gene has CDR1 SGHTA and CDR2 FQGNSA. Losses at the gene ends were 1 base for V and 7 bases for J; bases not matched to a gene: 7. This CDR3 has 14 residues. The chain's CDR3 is CASSLVPAGVEQYF. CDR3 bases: TGTGCCAGCAGCTTAGTTCCGGCGGGGGTGGAGCAGTACTTC.

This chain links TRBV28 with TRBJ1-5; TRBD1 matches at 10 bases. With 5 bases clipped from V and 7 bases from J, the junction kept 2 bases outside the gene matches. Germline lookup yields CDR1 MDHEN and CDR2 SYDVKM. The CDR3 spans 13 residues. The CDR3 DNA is TGTGCCAGCAGTAGGGACAGGGGCCAGCCCCAGCATTTT. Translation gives CASSRDRGQPQHF. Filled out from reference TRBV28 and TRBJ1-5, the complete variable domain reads DVKVTQSSRYLVKRTGEKVFLECVQDMDHENMFWYRQDPGLGLRLIYFSYDVKMKEKGDIPEGYSVSREKKERFSLILESASTNQTSMYLCASSRDRGQPQHFGDGTRLSIL.

The CDR3 region has the DNA TGCGCCAGCAGTCCACTCCCCTCCTACGAGCAGTACTTC. This gives the protein CASSPLPSYEQYF. The rearrangement uses TRBV5-1 and TRBJ2-7; D uncertain. Deletions cut 5 bases from V and 0 bases from J, with 9 bases between. The V gene's germline CDR1 is SGHRS and CDR2 YFSETQ. The CDR3 is 13 residues long.

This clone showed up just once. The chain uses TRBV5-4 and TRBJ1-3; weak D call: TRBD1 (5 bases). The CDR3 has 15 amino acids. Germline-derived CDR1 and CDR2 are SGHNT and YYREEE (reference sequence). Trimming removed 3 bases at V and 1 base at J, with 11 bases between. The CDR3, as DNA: TGTGCCAGCAGCTCCGGAGGGGTGTCTGGAAACACCATATATTTT. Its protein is CASSSGGVSGNTIYF.

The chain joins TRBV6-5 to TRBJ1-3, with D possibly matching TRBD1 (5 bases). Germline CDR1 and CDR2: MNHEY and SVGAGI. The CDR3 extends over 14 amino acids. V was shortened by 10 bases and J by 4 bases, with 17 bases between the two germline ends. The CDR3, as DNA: TGTGCCACCGCTGTGGACAACGGGGGAAACACCATATATTTT. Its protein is CATAVDNGGNTIYF.

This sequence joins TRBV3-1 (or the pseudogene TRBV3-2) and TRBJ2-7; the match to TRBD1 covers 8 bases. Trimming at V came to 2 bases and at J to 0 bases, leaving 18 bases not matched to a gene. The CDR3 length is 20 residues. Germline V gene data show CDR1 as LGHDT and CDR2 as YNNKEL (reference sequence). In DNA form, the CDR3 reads TGTGCCAGCAGCCAACAAGAGGATTCCGGGACAGGACTTTACTCCTACGAGCAGTACTTC. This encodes CASSQQEDSGTGLYSYEQYF.

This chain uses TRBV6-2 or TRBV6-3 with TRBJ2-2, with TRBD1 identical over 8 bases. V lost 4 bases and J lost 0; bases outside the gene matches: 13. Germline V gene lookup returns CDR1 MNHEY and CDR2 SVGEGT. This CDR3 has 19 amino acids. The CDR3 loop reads CASSSWISGTGTNTGELFF. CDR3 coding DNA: TGTGCCAGCAGTTCCTGGATCAGTGGGACAGGAACGAACACCGGGGAGCTGTTTTTT.